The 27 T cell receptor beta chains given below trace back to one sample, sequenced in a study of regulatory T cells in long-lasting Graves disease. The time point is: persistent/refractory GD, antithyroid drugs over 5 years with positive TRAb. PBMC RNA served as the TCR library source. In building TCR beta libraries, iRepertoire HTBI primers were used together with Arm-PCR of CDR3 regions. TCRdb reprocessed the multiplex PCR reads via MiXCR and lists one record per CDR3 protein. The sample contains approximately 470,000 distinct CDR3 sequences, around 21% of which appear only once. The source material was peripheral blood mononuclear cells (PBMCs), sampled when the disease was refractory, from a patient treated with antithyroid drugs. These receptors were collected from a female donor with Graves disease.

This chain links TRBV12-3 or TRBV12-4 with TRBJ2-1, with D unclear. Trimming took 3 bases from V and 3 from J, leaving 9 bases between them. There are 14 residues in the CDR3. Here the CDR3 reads CASSLDGSYNEQFF. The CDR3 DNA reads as TGTGCCAGCAGTTTGGACGGCAGCTACAATGAGCAGTTCTTC.

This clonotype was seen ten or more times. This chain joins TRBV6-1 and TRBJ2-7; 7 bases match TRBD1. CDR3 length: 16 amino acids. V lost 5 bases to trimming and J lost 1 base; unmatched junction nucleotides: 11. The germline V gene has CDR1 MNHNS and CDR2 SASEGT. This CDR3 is CASSPPRTGASYEQYF. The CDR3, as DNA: TGTGCCAGCAGTCCGCCCAGAACAGGGGCTTCCTACGAGCAGTACTTC.

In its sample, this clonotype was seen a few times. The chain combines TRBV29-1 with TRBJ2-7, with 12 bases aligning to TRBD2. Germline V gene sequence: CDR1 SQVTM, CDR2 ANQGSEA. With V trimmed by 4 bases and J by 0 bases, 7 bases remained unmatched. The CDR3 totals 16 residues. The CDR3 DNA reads TGCAGCGTTGGAGGACTAGCGGGAACAAGCTCCTACGAGCAGTACTTC. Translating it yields CSVGGLAGTSSYEQYF.

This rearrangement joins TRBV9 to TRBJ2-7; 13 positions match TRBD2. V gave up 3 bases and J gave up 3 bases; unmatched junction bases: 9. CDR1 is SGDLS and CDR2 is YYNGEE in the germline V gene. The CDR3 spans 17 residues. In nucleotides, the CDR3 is TGTGCCAGCAGCGCCGGGACTAGCGGGATGGGTTTCTACGAGCAGTACTTC. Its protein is CASSAGTSGMGFYEQYF.

In nucleotides, the CDR3 is TGTGCCAGCAGCCGGGACAGAAGTTATAGCAATCAGCCCCAGCATTTT. It is translated as CASSRDRSYSNQPQHF. This chain links TRBV7-2 with TRBJ1-5; TRBD1 matches 7 bases. The CDR3 sequence is 16 residues long. The germline V gene encodes CDR1 SGHTA and CDR2 FQGNSA. Unmatched junction bases numbered 7, after V lost 5 bases and J lost 0 bases.

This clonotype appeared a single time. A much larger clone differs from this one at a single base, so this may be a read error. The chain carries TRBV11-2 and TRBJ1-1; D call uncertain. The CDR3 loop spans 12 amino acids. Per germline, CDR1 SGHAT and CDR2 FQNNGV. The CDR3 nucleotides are TGTGCCAGCAGCTCCGGATGGAACGAAGCCTTCTTT. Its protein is CASSSGWNEAFF.

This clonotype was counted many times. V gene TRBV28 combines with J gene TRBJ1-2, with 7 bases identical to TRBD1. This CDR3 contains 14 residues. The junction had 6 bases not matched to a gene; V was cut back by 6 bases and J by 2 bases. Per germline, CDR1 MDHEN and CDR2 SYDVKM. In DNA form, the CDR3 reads TGTGCCAGCAGAGTATCGGGACAGAACTATGGCTACACCTTC. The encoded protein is CASRVSGQNYGYTF.

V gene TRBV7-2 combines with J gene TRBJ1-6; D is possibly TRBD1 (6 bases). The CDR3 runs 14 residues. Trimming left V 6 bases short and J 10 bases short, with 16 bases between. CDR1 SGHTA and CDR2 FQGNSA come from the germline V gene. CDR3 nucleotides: TGTGCCAGCAGGTCTGGGACAATCGGGTCACCCCTCCACTTT. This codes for CASRSGTIGSPLHF.

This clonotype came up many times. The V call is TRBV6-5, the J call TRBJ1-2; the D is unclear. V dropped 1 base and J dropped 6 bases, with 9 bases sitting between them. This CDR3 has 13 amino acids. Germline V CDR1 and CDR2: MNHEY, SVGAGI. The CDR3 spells CASSYFLGDGYTF. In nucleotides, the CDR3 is TGTGCCAGCAGTTACTTCCTCGGGGATGGCTACACCTTC.

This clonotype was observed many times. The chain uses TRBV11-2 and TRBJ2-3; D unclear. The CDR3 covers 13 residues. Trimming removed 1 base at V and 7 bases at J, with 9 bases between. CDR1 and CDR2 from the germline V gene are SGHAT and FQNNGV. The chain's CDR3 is CASSLGSIYTQYF. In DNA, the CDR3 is TGTGCCAGCAGCTTAGGTTCGATATATACGCAGTATTTT. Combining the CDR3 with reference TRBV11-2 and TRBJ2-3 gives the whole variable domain EAGVAQSPRYKIIEKRQSVAFWCNPISGHATLYWYQQILGQGPKLLIQFQNNGVVDDSQLPKDRFSAERLKGVDSTLKIQPAKLEDSAVYLCASSLGSIYTQYFGPGTRLTVL.

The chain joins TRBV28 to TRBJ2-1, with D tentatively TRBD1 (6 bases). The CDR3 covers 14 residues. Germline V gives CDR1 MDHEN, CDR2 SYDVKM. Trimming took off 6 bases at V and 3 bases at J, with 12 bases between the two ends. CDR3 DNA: TGTGCCAGCAGAGAGGCAGGGGTCTACAATGAGCAGTTCTTC. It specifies CASREAGVYNEQFF.

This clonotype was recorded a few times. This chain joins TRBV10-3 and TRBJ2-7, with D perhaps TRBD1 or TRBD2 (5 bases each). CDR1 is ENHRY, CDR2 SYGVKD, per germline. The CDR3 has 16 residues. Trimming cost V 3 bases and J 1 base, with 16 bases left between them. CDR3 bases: TGTGCCATCAGTGACCCGGTGGGACGGCCGTCCTACGAGCAGTACTTC. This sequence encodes CAISDPVGRPSYEQYF.

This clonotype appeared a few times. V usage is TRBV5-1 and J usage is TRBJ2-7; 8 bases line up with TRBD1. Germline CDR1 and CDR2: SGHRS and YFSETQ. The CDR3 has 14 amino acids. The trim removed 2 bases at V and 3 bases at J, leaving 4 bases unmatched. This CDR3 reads CASSFETGVYEQYF. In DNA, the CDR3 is TGCGCCAGCAGCTTCGAGACAGGGGTCTACGAGCAGTACTTC.

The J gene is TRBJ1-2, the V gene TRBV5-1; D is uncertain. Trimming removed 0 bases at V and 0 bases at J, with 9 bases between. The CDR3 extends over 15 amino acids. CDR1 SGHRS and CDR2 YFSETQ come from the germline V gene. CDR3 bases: TGCGCCAGCAGCTTGGCCGGGAGGACTAACTATGGCTACACCTTC. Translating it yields CASSLAGRTNYGYTF. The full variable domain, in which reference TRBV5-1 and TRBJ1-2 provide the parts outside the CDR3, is KAGVTQTPRYLIKTRGQQVTLSCSPISGHRSVSWYQQTPGQGLQFLFEYFSETQRNKGNFPGRFSGRQFSNSRSEMNVSTLELGDSALYLCASSLAGRTNYGYTFGSGTRLTVV.

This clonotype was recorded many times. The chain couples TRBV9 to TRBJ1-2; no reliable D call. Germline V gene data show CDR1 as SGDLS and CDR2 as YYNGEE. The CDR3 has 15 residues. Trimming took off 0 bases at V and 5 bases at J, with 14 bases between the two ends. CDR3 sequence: CASSVAVEAHYGYTF. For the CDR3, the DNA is TGTGCCAGCAGCGTAGCTGTCGAAGCCCATTATGGCTACACCTTC. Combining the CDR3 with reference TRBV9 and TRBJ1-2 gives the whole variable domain DSGVTQTPKHLITATGQRVTLRCSPRSGDLSVYWYQQSLDQGLQFLIQYYNGEERAKGNILERFSAQQFPDLHSELNLSSLELGDSALYFCASSVAVEAHYGYTFGSGTRLTVV.

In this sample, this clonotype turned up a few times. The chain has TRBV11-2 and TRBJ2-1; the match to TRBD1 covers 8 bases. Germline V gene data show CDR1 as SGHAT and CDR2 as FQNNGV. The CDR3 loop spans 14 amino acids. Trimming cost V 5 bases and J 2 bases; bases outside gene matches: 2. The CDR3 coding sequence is TGTGCCAGCAGCGCGACAGGGGCCTACAATGAGCAGTTCTTC. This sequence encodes CASSATGAYNEQFF.

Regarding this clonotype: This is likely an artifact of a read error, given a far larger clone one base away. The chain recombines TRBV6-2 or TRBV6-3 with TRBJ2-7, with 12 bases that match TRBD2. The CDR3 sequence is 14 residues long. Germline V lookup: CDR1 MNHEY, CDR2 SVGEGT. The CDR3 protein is CASSPSGRAYEQCF. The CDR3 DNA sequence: TGTGCCAGCAGCCCTAGCGGGAGGGCCTACGAGCAGTGCTTC.

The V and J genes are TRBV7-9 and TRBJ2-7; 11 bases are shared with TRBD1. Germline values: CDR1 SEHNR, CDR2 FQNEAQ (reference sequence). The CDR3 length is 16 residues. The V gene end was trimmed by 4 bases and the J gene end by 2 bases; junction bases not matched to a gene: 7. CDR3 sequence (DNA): TGTGCCAGCAGCTCAGGACAGGGGGCCGGCACCTACGAGCAGTACTTC. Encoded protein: CASSSGQGAGTYEQYF.

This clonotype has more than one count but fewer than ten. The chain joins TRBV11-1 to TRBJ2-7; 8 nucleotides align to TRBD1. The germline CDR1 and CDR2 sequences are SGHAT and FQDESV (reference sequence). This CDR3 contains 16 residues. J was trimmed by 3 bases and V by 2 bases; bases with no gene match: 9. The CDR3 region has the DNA TGTGCCAGCAGCTTACGAACAAGACAGGGGATCTACGAGCAGTACTTC. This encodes CASSLRTRQGIYEQYF. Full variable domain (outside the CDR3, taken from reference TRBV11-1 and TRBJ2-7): EAEVAQSPRYKITEKSQAVAFWCDPISGHATLYWYRQILGQGPELLVQFQDESVVDDSQLPKDRFSAERLKGVDSTLKIQPAELGDSAMYLCASSLRTRQGIYEQYFGPGTRLTVT.

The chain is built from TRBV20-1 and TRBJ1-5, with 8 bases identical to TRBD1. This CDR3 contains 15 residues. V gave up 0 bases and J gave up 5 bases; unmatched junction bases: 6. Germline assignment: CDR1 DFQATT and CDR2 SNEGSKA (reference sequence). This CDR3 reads CSAREGAGGYQPQHF. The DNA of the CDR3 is TGCAGTGCTAGAGAGGGGGCAGGGGGCTATCAGCCCCAGCATTTT.

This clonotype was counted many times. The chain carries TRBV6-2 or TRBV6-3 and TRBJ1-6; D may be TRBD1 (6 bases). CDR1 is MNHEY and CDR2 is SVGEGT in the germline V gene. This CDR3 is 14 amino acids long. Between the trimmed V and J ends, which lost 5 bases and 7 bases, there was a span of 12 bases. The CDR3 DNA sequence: TGTGCCAGCAGTGCCCTTGGGGGCAATTCACCCCTCCACTTT. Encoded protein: CASSALGGNSPLHF.

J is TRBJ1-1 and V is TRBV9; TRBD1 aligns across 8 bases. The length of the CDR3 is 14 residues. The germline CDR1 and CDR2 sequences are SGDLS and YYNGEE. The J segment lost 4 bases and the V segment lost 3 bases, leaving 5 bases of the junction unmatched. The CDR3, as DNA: TGTGCCAGCAGCGAGGACAGGGTTGGCACTGAAGCTTTCTTT. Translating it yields CASSEDRVGTEAFF.

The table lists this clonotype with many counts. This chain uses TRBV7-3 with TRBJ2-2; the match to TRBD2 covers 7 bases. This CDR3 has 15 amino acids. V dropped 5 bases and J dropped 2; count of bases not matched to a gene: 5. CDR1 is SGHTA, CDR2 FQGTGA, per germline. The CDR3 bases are TGTGCCAGCAGCCGACTAGCCGGAAACACCGGGGAGCTGTTTTTT. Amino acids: CASSRLAGNTGELFF.

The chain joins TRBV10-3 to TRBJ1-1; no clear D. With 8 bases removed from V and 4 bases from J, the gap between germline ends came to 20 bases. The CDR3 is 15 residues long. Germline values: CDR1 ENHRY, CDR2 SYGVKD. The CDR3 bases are TGTGCCATCGGTAGGCGGCCAGATTCGGGCACTGAAGCTTTCTTT. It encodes CAIGRRPDSGTEAFF.

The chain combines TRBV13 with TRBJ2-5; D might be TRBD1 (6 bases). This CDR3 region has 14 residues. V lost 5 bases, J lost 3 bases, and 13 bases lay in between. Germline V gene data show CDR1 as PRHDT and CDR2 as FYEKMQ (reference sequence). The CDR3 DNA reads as TGTGCCAGCAGCGGACAGAACGGGGAAGAGACCCAGTACTTC. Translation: CASSGQNGEETQYF.

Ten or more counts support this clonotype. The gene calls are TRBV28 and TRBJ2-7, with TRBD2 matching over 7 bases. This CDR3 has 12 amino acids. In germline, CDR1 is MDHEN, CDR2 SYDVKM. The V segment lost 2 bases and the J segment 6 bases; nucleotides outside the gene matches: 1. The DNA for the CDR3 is TGTGCCAGCAGTTTAGGGGGGGTCGAGCAGTACTTC. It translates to CASSLGGVEQYF.

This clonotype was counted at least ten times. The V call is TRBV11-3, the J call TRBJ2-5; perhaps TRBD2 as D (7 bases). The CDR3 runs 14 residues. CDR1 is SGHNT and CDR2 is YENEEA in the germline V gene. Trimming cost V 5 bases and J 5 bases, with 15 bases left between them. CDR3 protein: CASSPGGLTETQYF. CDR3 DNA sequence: TGTGCCAGCAGCCCCGGGGGGCTTACGGAGACCCAGTACTTC.